The 9 T cell receptor beta chains given below trace back to one sample, sequenced in a study of blood T cell repertoires in COVID-19. Sequenced by immunoSEQ multiplex PCR; TCRdb stores in-frame clones only, minus some. Of approximately 150,000 clones in the sample, around 90% are singletons; the top ten hold 2% to 2.5%. Sequences were obtained from peripheral blood. The receptors here all came from a man aged 50-60 years who had recovered from COVID-19.

V gene TRBV5-1 combines with J gene TRBJ1-2; TRBD1 matches 8 bases. CDR1 is SGHRS, CDR2 YFSETQ, per germline. The CDR3 spans 13 residues. After removal of 0 bases from V and 10 bases from J, the junction contained 5 bases not matched to a gene. This chain's CDR3 is CASSLGTGGDYTF. CDR3 nucleotides: TGCGCCAGCAGCTTGGGCACAGGGGGTGACTACACCTTC.

The chain has TRBV5-6 and TRBJ1-6; maybe TRBD1 (5 bases). The CDR3 runs 15 residues. Germline V CDR1 and CDR2: SGHDT, YYEEEE. Trimming pared 0 bases from V and 2 bases from J, leaving 6 bases between. The CDR3 region has the DNA TGTGCCAGCAGCTTGGTAGGGGCCTATAATTCACCCCTCCACTTT. Its translation is CASSLVGAYNSPLHF. Supplemented by reference TRBV5-6 and TRBJ1-6, the full variable domain reads DAGVTQSPTHLIKTRGQQVTLRCSPKSGHDTVSWYQQALGQGPQFIFQYYEEEERQRGNFPDRFSGHQFPNYSSELNVNALLLGDSALYLCASSLVGAYNSPLHFGNGTRLTVT.

The chain joins TRBV5-4 to TRBJ2-1, with 11 bases lining up with TRBD2. The CDR3 covers 15 residues. Looked up from germline, CDR1 is SGHNT and CDR2 is YYREEE (reference sequence). The V segment lost 0 bases and the J segment 4 bases; nucleotides outside the gene matches: 0. The CDR3 reads CASSLASGGYNEQFF. CDR3 nucleotide sequence: TGTGCCAGCAGCTTGGCTAGCGGGGGGTACAATGAGCAGTTCTTC.

This clone has only one observation. The chain carries TRBV5-4 and TRBJ1-1, with 7 bases aligning to TRBD1. J lost 8 bases, V lost 4 bases, and 8 bases had no gene match. Germline lookup yields CDR1 SGHNT and CDR2 YYREEE (reference sequence). This CDR3 contains 13 residues. The CDR3 sequence is CASSPPGTEEAFF. The CDR3 bases are TGTGCCAGCAGCCCGCCCGGGACAGAAGAAGCTTTCTTT.

The rearrangement links TRBV4-3 to TRBJ1-5; D not certain. CDR1 LGHNA and CDR2 YSLEER come from the germline V gene. This CDR3 spans 14 amino acids. Trimming removed 1 base from V and 10 bases from J, with 14 bases in between. CDR3 residues: CASSQARTSGPQHF. CDR3 DNA sequence: TGCGCCAGCAGCCAAGCAAGGACCTCGGGACCCCAGCATTTT.

The gene calls are TRBV11-2 and TRBJ2-5; 13 bases fit TRBD2. Germline V gene lookup returns CDR1 SGHAT and CDR2 FQNNGV. This CDR3 contains 17 residues. J gave up 2 bases and V 7 bases, and 10 bases lay outside the gene matches. The CDR3 region is CASIEGLAGIRQETQYF. The CDR3 nucleotides are TGTGCCAGCATAGAGGGACTAGCGGGAATAAGGCAAGAGACCCAGTACTTC.

This clone was found once. The chain employs TRBV7-2 and TRBJ1-1; D ambiguous. Germline loops: CDR1 SGHTA, CDR2 FQGNSA. CDR3 length: 14 residues. Trimming took off 5 bases at V and 3 bases at J, with 13 bases between the two ends. The CDR3 reads CASSPGTEYTEAFF. The CDR3 DNA follows: TGTGCCAGCAGCCCAGGTACCGAATACACTGAAGCTTTCTTT.

The chain joins TRBV27 to TRBJ1-5, with TRBD1 identical over 8 bases. CDR1 is MNHEY and CDR2 is SMNVEV in the germline V gene (reference sequence). J gave up 4 bases and V 6 bases, and 5 bases lay outside the gene matches. The length of the CDR3 is 14 residues. The CDR3 loop is CASRDRVSNQPQHF. CDR3 DNA sequence: TGTGCCAGCAGGGACAGGGTGAGTAATCAGCCCCAGCATTTT.

The chain joins TRBV3-1 (or the pseudogene TRBV3-2) to TRBJ1-6; 7 bases match TRBD1. V shed 0 bases, J shed 0 bases, and the junction held 5 bases outside the gene matches. This CDR3 contains 18 residues. Germline loops: CDR1 LGHDT, CDR2 YNNKEL (reference sequence). In DNA form, the CDR3 reads TGTGCCAGCAGCCAAGAATACAGGGGCTCCTCCTATAATTCACCCCTCCACTTT. Translated, it gives CASSQEYRGSSYNSPLHF.